The 31 T cell receptor beta chains below were found in one sample sequenced in a study of cytomegalovirus exposure and HLA in healthy donors. Primers: 60 Vbeta forward and 13 Jbeta reverse. Method: immunoSEQ multiplex PCR; TCRdb's copy keeps in-frame clones and lacks some. This table holds about 98,000 clones, roughly 76% found once. The sequencing input was PBMCs. The receptors here all came from a man between 45 and 60 years old in good health and CMV-seronegative.

The chain is built from TRBV18 and TRBJ1-1; D unclear. Trimming shortened V by 1 base and J by 3 bases, and 21 bases separated the two germline ends. Germline CDR1 is KGHSH and CDR2 is LQKENI. The CDR3 contains 18 residues. Here the CDR3 DNA reads TGTGCCAGCTCACCACGAGATAGGATTCTATTAGCGCACACTGAAGCTTTCTTT. As protein: CASSPRDRILLAHTEAFF.

The V and J genes are TRBV2 and TRBJ1-4; D remains ambiguous. CDR1 is SNHLY and CDR2 is FYNNEI in the germline V gene. Deletions cut 7 bases from V and 0 bases from J, with 12 bases between. This CDR3 comprises 15 residues. CDR3 in DNA: TGTGCCAGCACCATTTCAAGAGCAACTAATGAAAAACTGTTTTTT. This gives the protein CASTISRATNEKLFF.

In this sample, this clone turned up a few times. The chain links TRBV5-4 to TRBJ2-7; 8 bases agree with TRBD1. The CDR3 runs to 15 residues. Germline V gene sequence: CDR1 SGHNT, CDR2 YYREEE (reference sequence). The trim removed 5 bases at V and 1 base at J, leaving 8 bases unmatched. This CDR3 is CASSRQGAWSYEQYF. The CDR3 coding sequence is TGTGCCAGCAGTCGCCAGGGGGCATGGTCCTACGAGCAGTACTTC. The variable domain in full, completed from reference TRBV5-4 and TRBJ2-7, reads ETGVTQSPTHLIKTRGQQVTLRCSSQSGHNTVSWYQQALGQGPQFIFQYYREEENGRGNFPPRFSGLQFPNYSSELNVNALELDDSALYLCASSRQGAWSYEQYFGPGTRLTVT.

This clone was seen only once. The rearrangement joins TRBV2 to TRBJ2-5, with 11 positions matching TRBD2. The J call may be incorrect, as the DNA end agrees better with TRBJ2-7. The CDR3 length is 14 residues. CDR1 is SNHLY and CDR2 is FYNNEI in the germline V gene. The CDR3 nucleotides are TGTGCCAGCACCGGCGGGACTAGCGGAATCGAGCAGTACTTC. This translates into CASTGGTSGIEQYF.

This chain links TRBV27 with TRBJ2-7; 10 nucleotides match TRBD2. Trimming cost V 0 bases and J 7 bases; bases outside gene matches: 15. Germline loops: CDR1 MNHEY, CDR2 SMNVEV (reference sequence). The CDR3 runs to 18 residues. CDR3 amino acids: CASSLSWGNLAGDEEQYF. CDR3 DNA sequence: TGTGCCAGCAGTTTATCCTGGGGCAACCTAGCGGGAGACGAAGAGCAGTACTTC.

V usage is TRBV2 and J usage is TRBJ2-3; TRBD2 aligns across 7 bases. CDR1 SNHLY and CDR2 FYNNEI come from the germline V gene. The CDR3 sequence is 13 residues long. V was clipped by 11 bases and J by 1 base; unmatched bases: 6. CDR3 in DNA: TGTGCCGGGGATAGCGGGCGCACAGATACGCAGTATTTT. It yields the protein CAGDSGRTDTQYF.

This clone was counted only a few times. The chain recombines TRBV18 with TRBJ2-7; TRBD1 aligns across 9 bases. J gave up 12 bases and V 3 bases, and 9 bases lay outside the gene matches. CDR1 KGHSH and CDR2 LQKENI come from the germline V gene. This CDR3 is 13 amino acids long. The CDR3 loop reads CASSPGTGSGLYF. The CDR3 region has the DNA TGTGCCAGCTCACCCGGGACAGGGTCGGGTCTGTACTTC.

This chain links TRBV5-1 with TRBJ2-7, with 8 bases lining up with TRBD2. The V and J ends lost 3 bases and 0 bases, in that order; junction bases with no gene match: 11. The CDR3 has 17 residues. Germline assignment: CDR1 SGHRS and CDR2 YFSETQ. DNA for the CDR3: TGCGCCAGCAGCTCCCTCTCCTCGCGGGGGGACTCCTACGAGCAGTACTTC. This codes for CASSSLSSRGDSYEQYF.

The V call is TRBV7-2, the J call TRBJ2-1; D is perhaps TRBD2 (6 bases). V was shortened by 4 bases and J by 3 bases, with 13 bases between the two germline ends. Germline CDR1 is SGHTA and CDR2 is FQGNSA. This CDR3 has 15 residues. This CDR3 is CASSSDPGGYNEQFF. The CDR3 nucleotides are TGTGCCAGCAGCTCTGACCCCGGGGGCTACAATGAGCAGTTCTTC. Full variable domain (remainder filled in from reference TRBV7-2 and TRBJ2-1): GAGVSQSPSNKVTEKGKDVELRCDPISGHTALYWYRQSLGQGLEFLIYFQGNSAPDKSGLPSDRFSAERTGGSVSTLTIQRTQQEDSAVYLCASSSDPGGYNEQFFGPGTRLTVL.

This CDR3 reads CAISEREGGPADTQYF. The CDR3 region has the DNA TGTGCCATCAGTGAGCGCGAGGGAGGGCCAGCAGATACGCAGTATTTT. V gene TRBV10-3 combines with J gene TRBJ2-3, with 7 bases matching TRBD2. Germline lookup yields CDR1 ENHRY and CDR2 SYGVKD. The CDR3 extends over 16 amino acids. Trimming at V came to 2 bases and at J to 4 bases, leaving 9 bases not matched to a gene.

The CDR3 bases are TGTGCCAGCAGCTTAGGGGACAGGGGGCAGGAGACCCAGTACTTC. As protein: CASSLGDRGQETQYF. This chain uses TRBV7-9 with TRBJ2-5; the match to TRBD1 covers 12 bases. J gave up 5 bases and V 1 base, and 2 bases lay outside the gene matches. Germline-derived CDR1 and CDR2 are SEHNR and FQNEAQ (reference sequence). The CDR3 spans 15 residues.

This clone has more than one count but fewer than ten. The rearrangement joins TRBV18 to TRBJ1-3, with D unresolved. The CDR3 runs to 13 residues. Trimming left V 2 bases short and J 4 bases short, with 6 bases between. CDR1 is KGHSH, CDR2 LQKENI, per germline. The CDR3 protein is CASSPSRGNTIYF. DNA of the CDR3: TGTGCCAGCTCACCATCCAGGGGAAACACCATATATTTT.

The chain uses TRBV5-6 and TRBJ1-1; D unclear. Germline V gene data show CDR1 as SGHDT and CDR2 as YYEEEE. V was pared by 0 bases and J by 0 bases, with 15 bases between. The CDR3 is 17 amino acids. The CDR3 loop reads CASSLALVSSVNTEAFF. The CDR3, as DNA: TGTGCCAGCAGCTTGGCCCTTGTCTCCTCAGTGAACACTGAAGCTTTCTTT.

This chain links TRBV18 with TRBJ2-3; D possibly corresponds to TRBD2 (5 bases). The germline V gene has CDR1 KGHSH and CDR2 LQKENI. V was shortened by 3 bases and J by 0 bases, with 16 bases between the two germline ends. CDR3 size: 17 residues. The CDR3, as DNA: TGTGCCAGCTCACCCCGAGGAGTAGCGCGGAGCACAGATACGCAGTATTTT. Translated, it gives CASSPRGVARSTDTQYF.

The chain couples TRBV27 to TRBJ2-2; a possible D gene is TRBD2 (6 bases). Per germline, CDR1 MNHEY and CDR2 SMNVEV (reference sequence). The CDR3 runs 17 residues. V was clipped by 4 bases and J by 4 bases, with 19 bases between them. The CDR3 here is CASSSRGSSRGTGELFF. CDR3 in DNA: TGTGCCAGCAGTTCACGGGGGTCTTCTCGTGGCACCGGGGAGCTGTTTTTT.

V usage is TRBV5-6 and J usage is TRBJ1-5; D uncertain. V gave up 1 base and J gave up 4 bases, with 9 bases separating them. Germline CDR1 SGHDT, CDR2 YYEEEE. This CDR3 contains 14 residues. The CDR3 nucleotides read TGTGCCAGCAGCTTGCAGACGGGGAATCAGCCCCAGCATTTT. Encoded protein: CASSLQTGNQPQHF.

The rearrangement links TRBV5-1 to TRBJ1-1; D is unclear. Trimming left V 0 bases short and J 0 bases short, with 6 bases between. The germline CDR1 and CDR2 sequences are SGHRS and YFSETQ. CDR3 length equals 14 residues. The CDR3 DNA is TGCGCCAGCAGCTTGGGGGAGGTGAACACTGAAGCTTTCTTT. This gives the protein CASSLGEVNTEAFF.

The V and J genes are TRBV5-1 and TRBJ2-2; 8 nucleotides line up with TRBD1. Germline V gene data show CDR1 as SGHRS and CDR2 as YFSETQ. J lost 2 bases, V lost 3 bases, and 6 bases had no gene match. This CDR3 is 16 amino acids long. The CDR3 sequence: CASSSDRVGNTGELFF. The CDR3 DNA is TGCGCCAGCAGCTCGGACAGGGTAGGAAACACCGGGGAGCTGTTTTTT.

V gene TRBV27 combines with J gene TRBJ1-4; 9 bases match TRBD1. Germline CDR1 is MNHEY and CDR2 is SMNVEV (reference sequence). Trimming at V came to 5 bases and at J to 6 bases, leaving 7 bases not matched to a gene. The CDR3 is made up of 15 amino acids. The CDR3 nucleotides are TGTGCCAGCAGTCCCAACAGGGGGCGGTATGAAAAACTGTTTTTT. This gives the protein CASSPNRGRYEKLFF.

The chain recombines TRBV7-3 with TRBJ1-1, with no clear D. Trimming pared 1 base from V and 1 base from J, leaving 16 bases between. The germline CDR1 and CDR2 sequences are SGHTA and FQGTGA. The CDR3 is 17 residues long. CDR3 nucleotides: TGTGCCAGCAGCTTAAGCCCCCCCCCGGTTGGGAACACTGAAGCTTTCTTT. This codes for CASSLSPPPVGNTEAFF.

The rearrangement links TRBV6-5 to TRBJ2-5, with D possibly being TRBD2 (5 bases). The DNA end is more similar to TRBJ2-7, so the J call may be wrong. CDR3 size: 13 residues. Per germline, CDR1 MNHEY and CDR2 SVGAGI. CDR3 bases: TGTGCCAACGGGGAATACAGCGCCTACGAGCAGTACTTC. Encoded protein: CANGEYSAYEQYF.

CDR3 loop: CSAGTGNDYGYTF. Here the CDR3 DNA reads TGCAGCGCCGGGACAGGGAATGACTATGGCTACACCTTC. The chain joins TRBV29-1 to TRBJ1-2, with 9 nucleotides matching TRBD1. The ends lost 7 bases at V and 3 bases at J; junction bases unmatched: 6. Germline values: CDR1 SQVTM, CDR2 ANQGSEA. The CDR3 is made up of 13 amino acids.

The genes are TRBV30 and TRBJ2-7; 10 bases are a match to TRBD2. The CDR3 spans 19 residues. CDR1 is GTSNPN, CDR2 SVGIG, per germline (reference sequence). V lost 1 base to trimming and J lost 2 bases; unmatched junction nucleotides: 17. CDR3 region: CAWSERGGRKREGTYEQYF. In DNA form, the CDR3 reads TGTGCCTGGAGTGAAAGGGGGGGACGGAAGCGGGAGGGAACCTACGAGCAGTACTTC.

This clone was found once. The gene calls are TRBV10-1 and TRBJ2-3; 10 nucleotides align to TRBD1. J was trimmed by 6 bases and V by 6 bases; bases with no gene match: 9. This CDR3 has 15 amino acids. The germline gives CDR1 WNHNN, CDR2 SYGVQD (reference sequence). DNA of the CDR3: TGCGCCAGCAGCTCCCGGACAGGGGGGAAGGATACGCAGTATTTT. This translates into CASSSRTGGKDTQYF.

The chain couples TRBV19 to TRBJ2-7; 8 positions match TRBD2. CDR3 length: 18 amino acids. CDR1 and CDR2 from the germline V gene are LNHDA and SQIVND (reference sequence). V lost 6 bases to trimming and J lost 6 bases; unmatched junction nucleotides: 22. This CDR3 reads CASRMTGGNGTRAREQYF. CDR3 sequence (DNA): TGTGCCAGTAGAATGACAGGTGGAAATGGGACTAGGGCCCGCGAGCAGTACTTC.

The chain couples TRBV18 to TRBJ1-6; 9 bases fit TRBD1. There are 16 residues in the CDR3. With V trimmed by 0 bases and J by 7 bases, 4 bases remained unmatched. Per germline, CDR1 KGHSH and CDR2 LQKENI. The CDR3 coding sequence is TGTGCCAGCTCACCACCGATGGGACAGGGAAATTCACCCCTCCACTTT. Amino acids: CASSPPMGQGNSPLHF.

The sample holds a few counts of this clone. V and J are TRBV5-4 and TRBJ2-2, with 14 bases that match TRBD2. The CDR3 totals 17 residues. V gave up 7 bases and J gave up 13 bases; unmatched junction bases: 18. Germline V CDR1 and CDR2: SGHNT, YYREEE (reference sequence). The CDR3 nucleotides are TGTGCCAGCCAAATTTCTCCGGGGACTAGCGGGAGTGAAGGGCTGTTTTTT. Its protein product is CASQISPGTSGSEGLFF.

The V gene is TRBV10-3, the J gene TRBJ2-2, with unresolved D. Per germline, CDR1 ENHRY and CDR2 SYGVKD. The germline V and J ends were trimmed by 2 bases and 4 bases, with 8 bases remaining between them. The CDR3 has 14 residues. CDR3 region: CAISEIGFTGELFF. CDR3 coding DNA: TGTGCCATCAGTGAGATCGGTTTCACCGGGGAGCTGTTTTTT.

This chain connects TRBV4-1 to TRBJ1-2; TRBD1 matches at 10 bases. Germline V lookup: CDR1 MGHRA, CDR2 YSYEKL. This CDR3 is built from 17 residues. The V segment lost 3 bases and the J segment 8 bases; nucleotides outside the gene matches: 15. CDR3 region: CASSHPTQDRGLSGYTF. The CDR3 DNA sequence: TGCGCCAGCAGCCACCCGACCCAGGACAGGGGGTTGAGCGGCTACACCTTC.

This chain links TRBV4-1 with TRBJ2-2, with TRBD1 identical over 11 bases. The CDR3 has 16 residues. Per germline, CDR1 MGHRA and CDR2 YSYEKL. V lost 3 bases to trimming and J lost 0 bases; unmatched junction nucleotides: 0. The CDR3: CASSQGQGANTGELFF. CDR3 bases: TGCGCCAGCAGCCAGGGACAGGGGGCGAACACCGGGGAGCTGTTTTTT.

In DNA, the CDR3 is TGTGCCAGCAGCCGGGGGGGCTCTGGGGCCAACGTCCTGACTTTC. Residues: CASSRGGSGANVLTF. The chain joins TRBV11-3 to TRBJ2-6; 8 bases agree with TRBD2. The CDR3 has 15 amino acids. J was trimmed by 0 bases and V by 5 bases; bases with no gene match: 0. CDR1 is SGHNT, CDR2 YENEEA, per germline.